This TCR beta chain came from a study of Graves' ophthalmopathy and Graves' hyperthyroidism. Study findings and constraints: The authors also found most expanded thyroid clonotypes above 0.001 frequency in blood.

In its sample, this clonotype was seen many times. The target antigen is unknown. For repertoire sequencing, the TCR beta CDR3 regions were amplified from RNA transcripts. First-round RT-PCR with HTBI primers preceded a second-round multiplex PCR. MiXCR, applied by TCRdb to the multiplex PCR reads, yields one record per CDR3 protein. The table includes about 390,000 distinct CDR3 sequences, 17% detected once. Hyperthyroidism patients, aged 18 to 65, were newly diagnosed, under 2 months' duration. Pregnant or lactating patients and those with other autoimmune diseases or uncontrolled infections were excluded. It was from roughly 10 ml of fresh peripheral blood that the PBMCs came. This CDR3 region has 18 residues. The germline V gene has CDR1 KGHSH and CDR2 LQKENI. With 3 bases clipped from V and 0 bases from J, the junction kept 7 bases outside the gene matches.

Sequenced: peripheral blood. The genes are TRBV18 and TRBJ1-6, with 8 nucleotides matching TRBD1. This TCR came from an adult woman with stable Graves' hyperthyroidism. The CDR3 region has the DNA TGTGCCAGCTCACCCACCGGACAGGGCAGCTCCTATAATTCACCCCTCCACTTT. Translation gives CASSPTGQGSSYNSPLHF.